This is a list of T cell receptor beta chains from one sample in a study of shared clonotypes between healthy human individuals. The method was immunoSEQ multiplex PCR; TCRdb's version includes in-frame clones alone and lacks a portion of them. Among 2 million to 2.5 million clones listed, 90% to 95% were seen once. Specimen: naive CD4+ T cells from PBMCs. These receptors all come from a man between 18 and 29 years old in good health. Some clones in this sample may be carry-over from other donors' samples. The CDR3 runs from the conserved cysteine through the conserved F or W. D genes are given only for firm matches. Clone size appears in some rows only: once, few, many, or a class for an expanded clone.

V gene,clone size,J gene,D gene,CDR3 DNA,CDR3 protein
TRBV6-1,-,TRBJ2-7,-,TGTGCCAGCACCGAACTGGGGGGCCTCTACGAGCAGTACTTC,CASTELGGLYEQYF
TRBV5-6,-,TRBJ2-7,-,TGTGCCAGCAGCTTGGATCGTGGGGTCGGCACCTACGAGCAGTACTTC,CASSLDRGVGTYEQYF
TRBV2,-,TRBJ2-7,-,TGTGCCAGCAGTGATCGAGGGTCGGTGCGCGAGCAGTACTTC,CASSDRGSVREQYF
TRBV12-5,-,TRBJ2-2,-,TGTGCTAGTGGTTTGGTACCCTCAGCTCTAGCGAACACCGGGGAGCTGTTTTTT,CASGLVPSALANTGELFF
TRBV28,-,TRBJ1-2,-,TGTGCCAGCAGCCCCAGTCCGGGGGGCGGACCCTATGGCTACACCTTC,CASSPSPGGGPYGYTF
TRBV5-4,-,TRBJ2-5,TRBD2,TGTGCCAGCAGCCCTGGACTAGGCAACCAAGAGACCCAGTACTTC,CASSPGLGNQETQYF
TRBV4-2,-,TRBJ2-7,-,TGTGCCAGCAGCCAAGATATGAGGCAGAATGACGAGCAGTACTTC,CASSQDMRQNDEQYF
TRBV5-4,-,TRBJ1-2,TRBD1,TGTGCCAGCAGCTTGGCCTTTTTTCGAGACAGGGTCGCTGGCTACACCTTC,CASSLAFFRDRVAGYTF
TRBV29-1,-,TRBJ2-5,-,TGCAGCGTTGAGCTGGCCCTCTACCAAGAGACCCAGTACTTC,CSVELALYQETQYF
TRBV27,-,TRBJ1-3,-,TGTGCCAGCAGTCCTCTCCCTTCCGGGCACTCTGGAAACACCATATATTTT,CASSPLPSGHSGNTIYF
TRBV19,-,TRBJ1-2,-,TGTGCCAGTAGTATAGACGGACTGACTAACTATGGCTACACCTTC,CASSIDGLTNYGYTF
TRBV7-3,-,TRBJ2-4,TRBD1,TGTGCCAGCAGCGCCGGGACAGCAGACATTCAGTACTTC,CASSAGTADIQYF
TRBV7-2,-,TRBJ2-7,-,TGTGCCAGCAGCTTAGAGGGGCAGACCCGCTACGAGCAGTACTTC,CASSLEGQTRYEQYF
TRBV18,-,TRBJ2-7,-,TGTGCCAGCTCACCCCGGCGGCAGGGAAACGAGCAGTACTTC,CASSPRRQGNEQYF
TRBV28,-,TRBJ1-5,-,TGTGCCAGCAGGCCCATCCGGAATCAGCCCCAGCATTTT,CASRPIRNQPQHF
TRBV13,-,TRBJ2-1,-,TGTGCCAGCAACCCTCGGTCGCTAGGGGTCAATGAGCAGTTCTTC,CASNPRSLGVNEQFF
TRBV25-1,-,TRBJ1-4,-,TGTGCCAGCAGTGTTATTGACAGACCAACTAATGAAAAACTGTTTTTT,CASSVIDRPTNEKLFF
TRBV2,once,TRBJ2-1,TRBD2,TGTGCCAGCAGTCCGGGACTAGGTAGCTATGAGCAGTTCTTC,CASSPGLGSYEQFF
TRBV28,-,TRBJ2-1,-,TGTGCCAGCAGCCCGGCGATCTACAATGAGCAGTTCTTC,CASSPAIYNEQFF
TRBV12-5,-,TRBJ1-3,-,TGTGCTAGTTCGGGGAGCCCCTCGAACACCATATATTTT,CASSGSPSNTIYF
TRBV7-8,-,TRBJ1-3,TRBD1,TGTGCCAGCAGCCACGACAGGGTCGGAAACACCATATATTTT,CASSHDRVGNTIYF
TRBV18,-,TRBJ1-3,-,TGTGCCAGCTCATCCTCCGGTACTGGAAACACCATATATTTT,CASSSSGTGNTIYF
TRBV28,-,TRBJ1-1,TRBD1,TGTGCCAGCAGTTCCCCACCCGTCGGAAGGCAGGGGGCGCGTAGGGGAGGGACACGCATCGAAGCTTTCTTT,CASSSPPVGRQGARRGGTRIEAFF
TRBV7-3,-,TRBJ2-1,-,TGTGCCAGCAGCTGGGGGGGACAATACAATGAGCAGTTCTTC,CASSWGGQYNEQFF
TRBV7-6,-,TRBJ2-6,-,TGTGCCAGCAGCTTAGTGGACGCTGGGGCCAACGTCCTGACTTTC,CASSLVDAGANVLTF
TRBV11-1,once,TRBJ2-7,-,TGTGCCAGCAGCTTACCTAGGGAGAGCTACGAGCAGTACTTC,CASSLPRESYEQYF
TRBV4-3,-,TRBJ2-5,TRBD2,TGCGCCAGCAGCCAGAACCGAGGGGCGGGAGTGGGCGAGACCCAGTACTTC,CASSQNRGAGVGETQYF
TRBV30,-,TRBJ2-5,-,TGTGCCTGGGAATCCGGGACCCGGGAGACCCAGTACTTC,CAWESGTRETQYF
TRBV4-3,-,TRBJ1-2,-,TGCGCCAACAGCCACGGGGCGGGTGCCTACACCTTC,CANSHGAGAYTF
TRBV2,-,TRBJ2-6,TRBD1,TGTGCCAGCAGGTCAGGGGGTAGAACTGGGGCCAACGTCCTGACTTTC,CASRSGGRTGANVLTF
TRBV7-2,-,TRBJ2-2,-,TGTGCCAGCAGCCCCCAGGTCGGGGAGCTGTTTTTT,CASSPQVGELFF
TRBV4-2,-,TRBJ2-5,TRBD2,TGTGCCAGCAGCCAAGGGGAGGGAGTGGAGACCCAGTACTTC,CASSQGEGVETQYF
TRBV27,-,TRBJ2-3,-,TGTGCCAGCAGTTTTGGGCAGTTCACAGATACGCAGTATTTT,CASSFGQFTDTQYF
TRBV19,-,TRBJ2-2,-,TGTGCCAGTAGTATAGTAGGGAACACCGGGGAGCTGTTTTTT,CASSIVGNTGELFF
TRBV5-5,-,TRBJ1-2,-,TGTGCCAGCAGCTTGGCCGGGTGGGGAGGTGGCTATGGCTACACCTTC,CASSLAGWGGGYGYTF
TRBV5-1,-,TRBJ2-5,-,TGCGCCAGCAGCTTTGGGCAGGGAAGTACCCAGTACTTC,CASSFGQGSTQYF
TRBV11-2,-,TRBJ1-1,-,TGTGCCAGCAGCTTACTATCTGAAGCTTTCTTT,CASSLLSEAFF
TRBV6-6,-,TRBJ2-1,-,TGTGCCAGCAGTTACAAGAGCTCCTACAATGAGCAGTTCTTC,CASSYKSSYNEQFF
TRBV7-2,-,TRBJ1-3,-,TGTGCCAGCAGCGCCGTTTACCTGTCTGGAAACACCATATATTTT,CASSAVYLSGNTIYF
TRBV5-1,-,TRBJ2-2,-,TGCGCCAGTTCTCCCCGAGTGCCGGGGGCCGGGGAGCTGTTTTTT,CASSPRVPGAGELFF
TRBV7-6,-,TRBJ2-7,TRBD2,TGTGCCAGCAGCTTAGGGGTTAATAGCGGGAACTACGAGCAGTACTTC,CASSLGVNSGNYEQYF
TRBV18,-,TRBJ1-5,TRBD1,TGTGCCAGCTCACCGACACAGGGGCAGAGCAATCAGCCCCAGCATTTT,CASSPTQGQSNQPQHF
TRBV30,-,TRBJ2-3,-,TGTGCCTGGAGTGTCCTTAGGGGAGATACGCAGTATTTT,CAWSVLRGDTQYF
TRBV11-2,-,TRBJ1-3,TRBD1,TGTGCCAGCGGCAGGGGGTACGGAAACACCATATATTTT,CASGRGYGNTIYF
TRBV7-9,-,TRBJ2-3,-,TGTGCCAGCAGCGCGGACAGCAACACAGATACGCAGTATTTT,CASSADSNTDTQYF
TRBV6-6,-,TRBJ1-1,-,TGTGCCAGCAGTTATTACCAGGGAATGGCTTTCTTT,CASSYYQGMAFF
TRBV12-5,-,TRBJ2-2,-,TGTGCTAGTGGTTTGGTATTAGGGAACACCGGGGAGCTGTTTTTT,CASGLVLGNTGELFF
TRBV5-8,-,TRBJ1-2,TRBD1,TGTGCCAGCAGCCCTTTTGACGCCAGGGGGCAGGTCTATGGCTACACCTTC,CASSPFDARGQVYGYTF
TRBV28,-,TRBJ1-3,TRBD1,TGTGCCAGCAGTTTACTCACCGACAGGGGGGATCTCCGAAACACCATATATTTT,CASSLLTDRGDLRNTIYF
TRBV30,few,TRBJ1-1,-,TGTGCCTGGAGTGTTTTGGGAAGCACTGAAGCTTTCTTT,CAWSVLGSTEAFF
TRBV6-1,-,TRBJ2-2,-,TGTGCCAGTACAGGAGGCGGGGAGCTGTTTTTT,CASTGGGELFF
TRBV28,-,TRBJ1-2,-,TGTGCCAGCAGGCAGGCCAGAGAATATGGCTACACCTTC,CASRQAREYGYTF
TRBV5-4,-,TRBJ2-1,-,TGTGCCAGCAGCTTGGGAGCGGAGCCTTCCTACAATGAGCAGTTCTTC,CASSLGAEPSYNEQFF
TRBV7-9,-,TRBJ1-5,-,TGTGCCAGCCAAAGCGACAGTAACAATCAGCCCCAGCATTTT,CASQSDSNNQPQHF